The next 27 T cell receptor beta chains were all read from a single sample in a study of blood T cell repertoires in COVID-19. Repertoires were generated with immunoSEQ multiplex PCR, while TCRdb's copy carries only in-frame clones and drops some. The table lists about 26,000 clones, less than 85% of them singletons. The specimen sequenced was peripheral blood. These receptors were obtained from a human donor in a cohort sampled during active COVID-19.

This clone was counted a single time. Here the CDR3 DNA reads TGTGCCAGCAGTTACTCGGGCAGGGGGTACAATGAGCAGTTCTTC. Its protein product is CASSYSGRGYNEQFF. V is TRBV6-5 and J is TRBJ2-1; 7 bases match TRBD1. The CDR3 covers 15 residues. Germline assignment: CDR1 MNHEY and CDR2 SVGAGI. J lost 4 bases, V lost 0 bases, and 3 bases had no gene match.

This clone was observed a handful of times. CDR3: CASSALDRGGSNQPQHF. The CDR3 DNA reads TGTGCCAGCAGTGCCCTAGACAGGGGAGGTAGCAATCAGCCCCAGCATTTT. The chain carries TRBV6-1 and TRBJ1-5; the match to TRBD1 covers 8 bases. Germline CDR1 MNHNS, CDR2 SASEGT. The CDR3 covers 17 residues. V gave up 4 bases and J gave up 0 bases; unmatched junction bases: 8.

By sample share, this clone is medium-sized (0.01 to 0.1%). The chain combines TRBV2 with TRBJ2-3, with 7 bases lining up with TRBD1. Germline V gives CDR1 SNHLY, CDR2 FYNNEI. The CDR3 is 14 residues long. The V gene end was trimmed by 1 base and the J gene end by 6 bases; junction bases not matched to a gene: 4. CDR3 DNA sequence: TGTGCCAGCAGTGAAGATAGGGGGCGGGATACGCAGTATTTT. Amino acid sequence: CASSEDRGRDTQYF.

This clone was counted a few times. The chain is built from TRBV7-9 and TRBJ1-5, with 10 bases matching TRBD1. The J segment lost 2 bases and the V segment lost 3 bases, leaving 4 bases of the junction unmatched. The germline gives CDR1 SEHNR, CDR2 FQNEAQ (reference sequence). CDR3 length: 16 amino acids. CDR3 nucleotides: TGTGCCAGCAGCTTCTCCGGGACAGGGGGCAATCAGCCCCAGCATTTT. Amino acid sequence: CASSFSGTGGNQPQHF.

This sequence joins TRBV28 and TRBJ2-1; 13 bases are shared with TRBD2. The V and J ends lost 0 bases and 14 bases, in that order; junction bases with no gene match: 4. The CDR3 sequence is 14 residues long. Germline V gene lookup returns CDR1 MDHEN and CDR2 SYDVKM. CDR3 DNA sequence: TGTGCCAGCAGTTTATGGACTAGCGGGAGGTTCGAGTTCTTC. The encoded protein is CASSLWTSGRFEFF.

CDR3 DNA: TGTGCCAGCAGGCCTCGGGACAGTTACTATGGCTACACCTTC. Amino acid sequence: CASRPRDSYYGYTF. This chain uses TRBV5-4 with TRBJ1-2; 7 nucleotides agree with TRBD1. Per the germline V gene, CDR1 is SGHNT and CDR2 is YYREEE (reference sequence). The CDR3 totals 14 residues. V lost 5 bases, J lost 3 bases, and 7 bases stayed unmatched.

V and J are TRBV7-2 and TRBJ1-1; no clear D gene. Trimming removed 1 base at V and 7 bases at J, with 10 bases between. Germline CDR1 is SGHTA and CDR2 is FQGNSA. This CDR3 is built from 13 residues. The chain's CDR3 is CASSLVVQNEAFF. CDR3 coding DNA: TGTGCCAGCAGCTTAGTAGTACAGAATGAAGCTTTCTTT.

This chain connects TRBV11-2 to TRBJ2-7; 14 bases fit TRBD2. This CDR3 region has 15 residues. V shed 5 bases and J 6 bases; nucleotides not matched to a gene: 6. The V gene's germline CDR1 is SGHAT and CDR2 FQNNGV. CDR3 amino acids: CASSPGLAGVIEQYF. The DNA of the CDR3 is TGTGCCAGCAGCCCGGGACTAGCGGGGGTAATCGAGCAGTACTTC.

The chain joins TRBV21-1 to TRBJ2-3; the table's D gene call, TRBD2, was not cross checked with the DNA. TRBV21-1 is designated a pseudogene. The CDR3 is 18 residues long. CDR3 protein: CASSWTSGTSPGTDTQYF. For the CDR3, the DNA is TGTGCCAGCAGCTGGACGTCCGGGACTAGTCCCGGCACAGATACGCAGTATTTT.

The CDR3 DNA sequence: TGTGCCAGCAGCTTGATGAGGTCGTCGGAAAAACTGTTTTTT. Its translation: CASSLMRSSEKLFF. This chain links TRBV5-8 with TRBJ1-4, with D unclear. V gave up 1 base and J gave up 8 bases, with 12 bases separating them. This CDR3 contains 14 residues. Looked up from germline, CDR1 is SGHTS and CDR2 is YDEGEE.

V and J are TRBV20-1 and TRBJ2-1; D possibly corresponds to TRBD1 (6 bases). Deletions cut 3 bases from V and 0 bases from J, with 15 bases between. The CDR3 has 16 residues. Germline CDR1 is DFQATT and CDR2 is SNEGSKA (reference sequence). The DNA of the CDR3 is TGCAGTGCTAGTCAAACAGGGACGGGCTCCTACAATGAGCAGTTCTTC. Its protein is CSASQTGTGSYNEQFF.

The CDR3 protein is CASSLGARHSTDTQYF. The CDR3 DNA sequence: TGCGCCAGCAGCTTGGGGGCCAGACATAGCACAGATACGCAGTATTTT. The chain uses TRBV5-1 and TRBJ2-3; no reliable D call. V was clipped by 0 bases and J by 0 bases, with 11 bases between them. Germline values: CDR1 SGHRS, CDR2 YFSETQ. This CDR3 is built from 16 residues.

This chain links TRBV5-1 with TRBJ2-3, with D unclear. The CDR3 has 16 residues. CDR1 is SGHRS and CDR2 is YFSETQ in the germline V gene. Trimming pared 2 bases from V and 0 bases from J, leaving 13 bases between. This CDR3 is CASSFSGAASTDTQYF. CDR3 nucleotides: TGCGCCAGCAGCTTCTCGGGTGCGGCAAGCACAGATACGCAGTATTTT.

J is TRBJ2-3 and V is TRBV2, with 12 bases fitting TRBD2. The CDR3 contains 15 residues. Germline CDR1 is SNHLY and CDR2 is FYNNEI. The trim removed 7 bases at V and 1 base at J, leaving 3 bases unmatched. The DNA of the CDR3 is TGTGCCAGCAAGAGACTAGCGGGGGGCACAGATACGCAGTATTTT. Protein: CASKRLAGGTDTQYF. Variable domain in full (rest from reference TRBV2 and TRBJ2-3): EPEVTQTPSHQVTQMGQEVILRCVPISNHLYFYWYRQILGQKVEFLVSFYNNEISEKSEIFDDQFSVERPDGSNFTLKIRSTKLEDSAMYFCASKRLAGGTDTQYFGPGTRLTVL.

This clone has a handful of counts. The chain links TRBV7-9 to TRBJ1-5; D is perhaps TRBD1 (5 bases). V was cut by 0 bases and J by 7 bases, with 13 bases left in between. Per germline, CDR1 SEHNR and CDR2 FQNEAQ (reference sequence). The CDR3 extends over 15 amino acids. The CDR3 reads CASSLAGRGGQPQHF. The CDR3 bases are TGTGCCAGCAGCTTAGCCGGAAGGGGTGGCCAGCCCCAGCATTTT.

This sequence joins TRBV5-1 and TRBJ2-5; TRBD2 aligns across 8 bases. The length of the CDR3 is 16 residues. The J segment lost 0 bases and the V segment lost 0 bases, leaving 4 bases of the junction unmatched. CDR1 and CDR2 (germline): SGHRS, YFSETQ. CDR3 coding DNA: TGCGCCAGCAGCTTGGTGGCGGGGGGACACCAAGAGACCCAGTACTTC. It translates to CASSLVAGGHQETQYF.

The chain uses TRBV29-1 and TRBJ2-1, with 9 positions matching TRBD1. The CDR3 length is 13 residues. V gave up 4 bases and J gave up 9 bases; unmatched junction bases: 7. Germline lookup yields CDR1 SQVTM and CDR2 ANQGSEA. DNA for the CDR3: TGCAGCGTTGTGGAACAGGGGGCAGTTGAGCAGTTCTTC. Protein: CSVVEQGAVEQFF.

The chain recombines TRBV6-5 with TRBJ2-1, with a tentative D call TRBD2 (6 bases). V was cut by 7 bases and J by 2 bases, with 15 bases left in between. The germline V gene encodes CDR1 MNHEY and CDR2 SVGAGI. CDR3 length equals 15 residues. The chain's CDR3 is CASNSGTSTYNEQFF. CDR3 nucleotides: TGTGCCAGCAATTCAGGGACTTCGACCTACAATGAGCAGTTCTTC.

Here the CDR3 reads CASSSQGQGVRNEQFF. For the CDR3, the DNA is TGCGCCAGCAGCTCGCAGGGACAGGGGGTCCGCAATGAGCAGTTCTTC. The J gene is TRBJ2-1, the V gene TRBV5-1; 11 positions match TRBD1. The junction had 8 bases not matched to a gene; V was cut back by 3 bases and J by 6 bases. Germline V gene sequence: CDR1 SGHRS, CDR2 YFSETQ. The CDR3 has 16 amino acids.

The chain recombines TRBV3-1 (or the pseudogene TRBV3-2) with TRBJ1-2, with no clear D. From germline, CDR1 is LGHDT and CDR2 YNNKEL (reference sequence). Trimming removed 0 bases from V and 6 bases from J, with 14 bases in between. The CDR3 has 15 residues. The CDR3 nucleotides are TGTGCCAGCAGCCAAGATGTCGGCCGGGTCCATGGCTACACCTTC. Its translation is CASSQDVGRVHGYTF.

The rearrangement links TRBV6-2 or TRBV6-3 to TRBJ1-1; 7 nucleotides agree with TRBD1. This CDR3 comprises 16 residues. CDR1 and CDR2 (germline): MNHEY, SVGEGT. V shed 1 base and J 1 base; nucleotides not matched to a gene: 6. CDR3 bases: TGTGCCAGCAGTTACTGGGGACAGACTCAGAACACTGAAGCTTTCTTT. Amino acid sequence: CASSYWGQTQNTEAFF.

V gene TRBV19 combines with J gene TRBJ1-1, with a possible D match to TRBD1 (6 bases). Germline lookup yields CDR1 LNHDA and CDR2 SQIVND (reference sequence). The germline V and J ends were trimmed by 7 bases and 1 base, with 19 bases remaining between them. The CDR3 loop spans 16 amino acids. CDR3 nucleotide sequence: TGTGCCAGTACAGGGGCCCATAGGTCCGCGAACACTGAAGCTTTCTTT. It yields the protein CASTGAHRSANTEAFF.

The chain recombines TRBV7-3 with TRBJ2-3; maybe TRBD2 (5 bases). Per the germline V gene, CDR1 is SGHTA and CDR2 is FQGTGA. The V gene lost 4 bases and the J gene lost 3 bases, with 14 bases spanning the gap. The CDR3 has 15 amino acids. The chain's CDR3 is CASSSQSGGTDTQYF. The CDR3, as DNA: TGTGCCAGCAGCTCCCAATCTGGAGGAACAGATACGCAGTATTTT.

CDR3 protein: CASSLLSGSRNTIYF. The CDR3 nucleotides read TGTGCCAGCAGTTTACTCTCGGGTTCCAGAAACACCATATATTTT. The J gene is TRBJ1-3, the V gene TRBV28; D call uncertain. V lost 2 bases to trimming and J lost 5 bases, with 13 bases between them. Per the germline V gene, CDR1 is MDHEN and CDR2 is SYDVKM. This CDR3 has 15 amino acids.

The chain uses TRBV19 and TRBJ2-1; D may be TRBD2 (6 bases). Germline V lookup: CDR1 LNHDA, CDR2 SQIVND (reference sequence). Trimming pared 5 bases from V and 4 bases from J, leaving 9 bases between. The CDR3 is made up of 13 amino acids. The CDR3 region is CASSVGTYNEQFF. The CDR3 DNA reads as TGTGCCAGTAGTGTAGGGACTTACAATGAGCAGTTCTTC.

This chain links TRBV27 with TRBJ1-2; 8 bases match TRBD1. With V trimmed by 8 bases and J by 0 bases, 11 bases remained unmatched. The V gene's germline CDR1 is MNHEY and CDR2 SMNVEV (reference sequence). The CDR3 is 16 amino acids. CDR3 in amino acids: CASWTGPAGANYGYTF. CDR3 DNA sequence: TGTGCCAGCTGGACAGGGCCCGCTGGAGCTAACTATGGCTACACCTTC.

The gene calls are TRBV6-2 or TRBV6-3 and TRBJ1-6, with D possibly TRBD1 on 5 matching bases. Germline V lookup: CDR1 MNHEY, CDR2 SVGEGT. The CDR3 sequence is 14 residues long. The V gene lost 5 bases and the J gene lost 6 bases, with 11 bases spanning the gap. The CDR3 nucleotides are TGTGCCAGCAGTAGAGACAGTTCTAATTCACCCCTCCACTTT. It translates to CASSRDSSNSPLHF.